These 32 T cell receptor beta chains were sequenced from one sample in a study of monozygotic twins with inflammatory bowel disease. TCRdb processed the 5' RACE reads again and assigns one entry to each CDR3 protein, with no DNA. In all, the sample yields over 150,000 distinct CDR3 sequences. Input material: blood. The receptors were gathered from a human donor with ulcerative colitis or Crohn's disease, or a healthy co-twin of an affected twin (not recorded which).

The CDR3 protein is CASSLNTGVNTEAFF. The genes are TRBV5-4 and TRBJ1-1; TCRdb calls TRBD1, which cannot be checked without DNA. The V gene's germline CDR1 is SGHNT and CDR2 YYREEE (reference sequence). This CDR3 has 15 amino acids.

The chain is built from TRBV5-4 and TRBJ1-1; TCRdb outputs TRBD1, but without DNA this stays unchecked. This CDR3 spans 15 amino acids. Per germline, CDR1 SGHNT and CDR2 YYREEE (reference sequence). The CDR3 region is CASSLLGTTNTEAFF.

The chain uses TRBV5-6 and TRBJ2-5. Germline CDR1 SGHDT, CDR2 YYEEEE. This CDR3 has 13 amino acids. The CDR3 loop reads CASSKIGKETQYF.

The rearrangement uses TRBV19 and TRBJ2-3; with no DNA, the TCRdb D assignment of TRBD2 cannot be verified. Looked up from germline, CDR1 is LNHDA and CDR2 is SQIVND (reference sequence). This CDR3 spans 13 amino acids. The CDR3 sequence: CASSSGGTDTQYF.

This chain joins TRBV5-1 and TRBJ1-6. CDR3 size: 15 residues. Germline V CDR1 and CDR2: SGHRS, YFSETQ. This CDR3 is CASSLASSYNSPLHF.

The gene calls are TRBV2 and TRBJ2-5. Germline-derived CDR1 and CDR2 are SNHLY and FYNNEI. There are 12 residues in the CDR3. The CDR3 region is CASRGDQETQYF.

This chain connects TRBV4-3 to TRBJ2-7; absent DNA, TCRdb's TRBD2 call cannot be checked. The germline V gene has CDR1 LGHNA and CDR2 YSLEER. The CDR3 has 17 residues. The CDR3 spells CASSHVLAGGSSYEQYF.

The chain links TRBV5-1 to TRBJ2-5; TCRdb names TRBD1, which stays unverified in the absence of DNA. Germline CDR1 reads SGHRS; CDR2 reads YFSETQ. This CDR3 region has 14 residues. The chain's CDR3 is CASSPLGFQETQYF.

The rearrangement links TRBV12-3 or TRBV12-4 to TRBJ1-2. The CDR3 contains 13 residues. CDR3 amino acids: CASSSRHAYGYTF.

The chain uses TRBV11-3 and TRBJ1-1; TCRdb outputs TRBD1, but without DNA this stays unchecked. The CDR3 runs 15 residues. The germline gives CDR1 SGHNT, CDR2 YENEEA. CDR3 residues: CASSLRGRRDTEAFF.

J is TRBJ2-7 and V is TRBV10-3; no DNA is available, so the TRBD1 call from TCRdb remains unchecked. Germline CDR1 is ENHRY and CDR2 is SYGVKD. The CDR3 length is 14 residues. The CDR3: CATIEQGRLYEQYF.

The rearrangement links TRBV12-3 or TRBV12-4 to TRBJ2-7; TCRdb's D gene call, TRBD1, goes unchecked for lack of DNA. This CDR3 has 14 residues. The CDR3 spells CASTQETGSLEQYF.

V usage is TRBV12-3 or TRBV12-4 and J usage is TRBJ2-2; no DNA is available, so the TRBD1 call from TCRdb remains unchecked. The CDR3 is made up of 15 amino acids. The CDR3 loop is CASSLSGPRGGELFF.

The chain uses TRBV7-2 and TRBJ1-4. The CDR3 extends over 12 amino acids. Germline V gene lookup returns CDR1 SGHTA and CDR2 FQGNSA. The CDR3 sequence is CASSLVGEKLFF.

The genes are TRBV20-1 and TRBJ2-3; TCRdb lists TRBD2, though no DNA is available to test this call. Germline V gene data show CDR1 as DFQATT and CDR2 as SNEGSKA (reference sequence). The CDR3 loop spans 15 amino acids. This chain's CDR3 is CSARGLAGGTDTQYF.

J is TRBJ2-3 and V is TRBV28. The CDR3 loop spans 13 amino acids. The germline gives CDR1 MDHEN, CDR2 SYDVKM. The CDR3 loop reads CASSFRAPDTQYF.

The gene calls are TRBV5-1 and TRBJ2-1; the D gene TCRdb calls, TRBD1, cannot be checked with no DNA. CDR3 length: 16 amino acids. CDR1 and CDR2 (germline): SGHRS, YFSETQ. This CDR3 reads CASSLGDRGLYNEQFF.

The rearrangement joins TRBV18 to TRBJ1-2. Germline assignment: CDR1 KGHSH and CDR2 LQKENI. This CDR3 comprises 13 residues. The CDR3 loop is CASSPAGNMGYTF.

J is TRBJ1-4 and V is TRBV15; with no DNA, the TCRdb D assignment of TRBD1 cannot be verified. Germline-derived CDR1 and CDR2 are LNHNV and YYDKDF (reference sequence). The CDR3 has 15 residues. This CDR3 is CATSRTTGGYEKLFF.

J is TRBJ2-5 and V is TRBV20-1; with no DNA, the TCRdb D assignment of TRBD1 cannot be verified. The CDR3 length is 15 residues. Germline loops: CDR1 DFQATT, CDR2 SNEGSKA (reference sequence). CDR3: CSAARGTVLGETQYF.

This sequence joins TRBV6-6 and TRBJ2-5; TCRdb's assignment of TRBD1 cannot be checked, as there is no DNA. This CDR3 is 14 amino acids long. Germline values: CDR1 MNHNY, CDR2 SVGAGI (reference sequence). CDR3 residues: CASGAPGDQETQYF.

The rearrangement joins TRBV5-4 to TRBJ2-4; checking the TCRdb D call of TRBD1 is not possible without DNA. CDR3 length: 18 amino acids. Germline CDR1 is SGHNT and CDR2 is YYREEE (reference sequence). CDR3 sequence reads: CASSPDRGPLLAKNIQYF.

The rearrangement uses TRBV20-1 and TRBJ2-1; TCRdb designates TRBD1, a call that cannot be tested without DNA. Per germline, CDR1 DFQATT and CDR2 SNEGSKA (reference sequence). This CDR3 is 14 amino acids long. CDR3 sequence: CSTLETGPDNEQFF.

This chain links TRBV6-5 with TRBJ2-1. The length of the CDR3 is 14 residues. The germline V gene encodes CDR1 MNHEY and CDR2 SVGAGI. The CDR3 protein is CASSYMASNNEQFF.

This CDR3 is CASSQTGLAESTDTQYF. The chain uses TRBV4-3 and TRBJ2-3; TCRdb outputs TRBD2, but without DNA this stays unchecked. CDR1 and CDR2 (germline): LGHNA, YSLEER. The CDR3 runs to 17 residues.

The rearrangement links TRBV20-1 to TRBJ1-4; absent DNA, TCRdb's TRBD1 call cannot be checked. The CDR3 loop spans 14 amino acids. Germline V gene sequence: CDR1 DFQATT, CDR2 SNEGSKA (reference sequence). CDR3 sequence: CSGRPGGVDEKLFF.

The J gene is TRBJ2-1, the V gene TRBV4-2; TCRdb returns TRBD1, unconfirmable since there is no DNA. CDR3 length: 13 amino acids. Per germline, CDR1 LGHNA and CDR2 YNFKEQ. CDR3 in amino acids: CASSQERGREQFF.

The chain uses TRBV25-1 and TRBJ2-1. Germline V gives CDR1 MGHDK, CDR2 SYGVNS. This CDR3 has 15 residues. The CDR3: CASRPPTDGHNEQFF.

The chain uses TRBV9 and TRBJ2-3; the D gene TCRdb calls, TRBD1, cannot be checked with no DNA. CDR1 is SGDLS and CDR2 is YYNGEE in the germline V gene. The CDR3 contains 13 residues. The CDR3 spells CASSVTGGATQYF. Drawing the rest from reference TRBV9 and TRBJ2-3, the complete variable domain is DSGVTQTPKHLITATGQRVTLRCSPRSGDLSVYWYQQSLDQGLQFLIQYYNGEERAKGNILERFSAQQFPDLHSELNLSSLELGDSALYFCASSVTGGATQYFGPGTRLTVL.

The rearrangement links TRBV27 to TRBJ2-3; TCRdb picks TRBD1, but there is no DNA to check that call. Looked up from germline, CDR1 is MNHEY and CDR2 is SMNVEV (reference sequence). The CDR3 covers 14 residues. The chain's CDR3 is CASTPGLGTDTQYF.

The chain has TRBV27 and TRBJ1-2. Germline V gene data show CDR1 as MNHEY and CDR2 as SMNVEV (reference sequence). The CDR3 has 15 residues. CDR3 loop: CASSLSGKGSYGYTF.

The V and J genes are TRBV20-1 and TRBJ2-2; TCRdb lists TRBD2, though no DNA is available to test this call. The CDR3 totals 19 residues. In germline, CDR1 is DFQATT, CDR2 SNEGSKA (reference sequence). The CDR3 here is CSARDPINAGGRLTGELFF.